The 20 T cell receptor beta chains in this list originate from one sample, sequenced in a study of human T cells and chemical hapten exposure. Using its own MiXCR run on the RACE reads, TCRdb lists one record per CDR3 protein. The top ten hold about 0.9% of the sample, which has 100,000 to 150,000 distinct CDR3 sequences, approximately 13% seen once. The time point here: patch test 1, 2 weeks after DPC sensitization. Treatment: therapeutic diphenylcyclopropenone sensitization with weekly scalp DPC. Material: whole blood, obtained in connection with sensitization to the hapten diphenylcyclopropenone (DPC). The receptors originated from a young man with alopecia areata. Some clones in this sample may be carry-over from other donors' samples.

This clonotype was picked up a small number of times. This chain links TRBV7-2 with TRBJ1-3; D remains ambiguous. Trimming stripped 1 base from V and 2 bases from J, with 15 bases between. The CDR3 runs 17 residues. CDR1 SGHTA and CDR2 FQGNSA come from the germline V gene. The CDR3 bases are TGTGCCAGCAGCTTAGGGATTACAAGTCTAGCTGGAAACACCATATATTTT. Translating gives CASSLGITSLAGNTIYF.

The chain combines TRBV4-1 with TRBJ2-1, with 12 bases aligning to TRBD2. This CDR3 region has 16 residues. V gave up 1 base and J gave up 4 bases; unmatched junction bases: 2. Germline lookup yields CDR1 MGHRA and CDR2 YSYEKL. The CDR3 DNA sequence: TGCGCCAGCAGCCAAGTTCTAGCGGGGGGGTACAATGAGCAGTTCTTC. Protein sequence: CASSQVLAGGYNEQFF.

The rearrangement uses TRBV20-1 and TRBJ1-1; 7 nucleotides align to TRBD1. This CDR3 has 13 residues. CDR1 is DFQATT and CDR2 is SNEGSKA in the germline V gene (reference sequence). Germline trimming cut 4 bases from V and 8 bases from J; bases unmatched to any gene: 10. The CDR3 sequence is CSANTGARLEAFF. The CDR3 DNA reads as TGCAGTGCTAATACAGGGGCCAGACTAGAAGCTTTCTTT.

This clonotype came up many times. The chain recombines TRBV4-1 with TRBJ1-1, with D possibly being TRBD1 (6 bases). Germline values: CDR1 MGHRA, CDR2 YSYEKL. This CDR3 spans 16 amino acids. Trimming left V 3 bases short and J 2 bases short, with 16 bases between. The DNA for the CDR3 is TGCGCCAGCAGCCATATATTGACAGGCTCTAACACTGAAGCTTTCTTT. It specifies CASSHILTGSNTEAFF.

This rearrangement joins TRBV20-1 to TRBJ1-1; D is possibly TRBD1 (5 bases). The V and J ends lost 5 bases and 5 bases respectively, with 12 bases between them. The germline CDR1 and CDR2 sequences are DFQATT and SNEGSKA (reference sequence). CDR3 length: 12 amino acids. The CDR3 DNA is TGCAGTGCTTCGGGGGGGGGAACTGAAGCTTTCTTT. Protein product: CSASGGGTEAFF.

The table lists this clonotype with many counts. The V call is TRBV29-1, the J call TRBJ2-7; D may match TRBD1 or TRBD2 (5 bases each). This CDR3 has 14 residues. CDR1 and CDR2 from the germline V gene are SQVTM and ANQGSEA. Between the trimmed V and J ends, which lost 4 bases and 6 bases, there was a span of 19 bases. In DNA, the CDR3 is TGCAGCGTTGGACGCCTCAGGGACGGGTCCGAGCAGTACTTC. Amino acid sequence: CSVGRLRDGSEQYF.

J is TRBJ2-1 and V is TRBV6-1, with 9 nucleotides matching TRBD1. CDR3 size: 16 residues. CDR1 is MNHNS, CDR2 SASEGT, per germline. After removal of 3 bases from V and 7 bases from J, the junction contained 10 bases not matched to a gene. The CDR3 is CASSDTGTGLRNEQFF. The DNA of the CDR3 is TGTGCCAGCAGTGACACCGGGACAGGGTTAAGGAATGAGCAGTTCTTC.

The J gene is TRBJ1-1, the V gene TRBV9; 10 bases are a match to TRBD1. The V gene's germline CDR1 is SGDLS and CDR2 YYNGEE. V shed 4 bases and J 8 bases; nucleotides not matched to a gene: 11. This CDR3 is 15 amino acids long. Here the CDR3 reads CASSPRGQGLLEAFF. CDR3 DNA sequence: TGTGCCAGCAGCCCACGGGGACAGGGGTTGCTCGAAGCTTTCTTT.

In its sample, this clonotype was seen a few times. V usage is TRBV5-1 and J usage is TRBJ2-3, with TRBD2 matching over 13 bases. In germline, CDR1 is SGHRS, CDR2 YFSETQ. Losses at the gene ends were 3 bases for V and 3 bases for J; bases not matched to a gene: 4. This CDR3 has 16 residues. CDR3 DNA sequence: TGCGCCAGCAGCTGGACTAGCGGGGGAGTTACAGATACGCAGTATTTT. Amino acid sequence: CASSWTSGGVTDTQYF.

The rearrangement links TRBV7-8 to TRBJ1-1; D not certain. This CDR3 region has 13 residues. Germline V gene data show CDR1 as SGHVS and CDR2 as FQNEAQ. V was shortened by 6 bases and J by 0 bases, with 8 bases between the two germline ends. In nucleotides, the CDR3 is TGTGCCAGCAGGGGGTACATGAACACTGAAGCTTTCTTT. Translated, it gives CASRGYMNTEAFF.

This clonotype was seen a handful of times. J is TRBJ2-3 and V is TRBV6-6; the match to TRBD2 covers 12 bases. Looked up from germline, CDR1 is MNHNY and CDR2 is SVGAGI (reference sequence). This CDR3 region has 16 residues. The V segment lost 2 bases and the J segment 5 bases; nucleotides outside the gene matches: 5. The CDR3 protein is CASSYLAGGPGDTQYF. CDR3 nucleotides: TGTGCCAGCAGTTACCTAGCGGGGGGGCCCGGAGATACGCAGTATTTT.

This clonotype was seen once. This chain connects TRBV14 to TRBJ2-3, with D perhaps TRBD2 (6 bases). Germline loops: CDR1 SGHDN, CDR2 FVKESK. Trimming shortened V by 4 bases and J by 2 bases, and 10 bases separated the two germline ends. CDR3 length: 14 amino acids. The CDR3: CASSLGLTTDTQYF. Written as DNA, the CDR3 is TGTGCCAGCAGCCTGGGACTTACCACAGATACGCAGTATTTT.

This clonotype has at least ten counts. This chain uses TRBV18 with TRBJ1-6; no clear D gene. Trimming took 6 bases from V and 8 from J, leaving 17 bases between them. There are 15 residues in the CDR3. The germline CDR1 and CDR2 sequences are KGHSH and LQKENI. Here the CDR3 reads CASSPPWQVDSPLHF. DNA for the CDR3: TGTGCCAGCTCTCCGCCGTGGCAGGTGGATTCACCCCTCCACTTT.

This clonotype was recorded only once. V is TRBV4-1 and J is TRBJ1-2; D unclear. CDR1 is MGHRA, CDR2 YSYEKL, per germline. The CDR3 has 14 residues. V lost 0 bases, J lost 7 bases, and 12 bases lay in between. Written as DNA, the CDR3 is TGCGCCAGCAGCCAAGATGGAGGGAGACGTGGCTACACCTTC. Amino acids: CASSQDGGRRGYTF.

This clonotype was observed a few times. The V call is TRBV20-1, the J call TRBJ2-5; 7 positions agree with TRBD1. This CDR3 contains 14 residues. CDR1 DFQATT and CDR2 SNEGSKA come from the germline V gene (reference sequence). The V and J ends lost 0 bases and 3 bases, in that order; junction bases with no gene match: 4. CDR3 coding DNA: TGCAGTGCTAGAGATTCCGGGACAGAAGAGACCCAGTACTTC. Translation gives CSARDSGTEETQYF.

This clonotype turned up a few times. DNA for the CDR3: TGCAGTGCTCCGAGCGGGGGGAAGGGCACAGATACGCAGTATTTT. Its translation: CSAPSGGKGTDTQYF. This chain links TRBV20-1 with TRBJ2-3; 9 bases match TRBD2. V gave up 5 bases and J gave up 1 base; unmatched junction bases: 7. The CDR3 length is 15 residues. The germline CDR1 and CDR2 sequences are DFQATT and SNEGSKA (reference sequence).

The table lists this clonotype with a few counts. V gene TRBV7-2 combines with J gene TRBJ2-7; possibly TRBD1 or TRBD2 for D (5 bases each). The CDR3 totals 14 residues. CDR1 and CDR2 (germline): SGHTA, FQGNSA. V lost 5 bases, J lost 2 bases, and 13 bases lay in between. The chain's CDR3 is CASSRDGKPYEQYF. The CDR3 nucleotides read TGTGCCAGCAGCCGGGACGGAAAGCCCTACGAGCAGTACTTC.

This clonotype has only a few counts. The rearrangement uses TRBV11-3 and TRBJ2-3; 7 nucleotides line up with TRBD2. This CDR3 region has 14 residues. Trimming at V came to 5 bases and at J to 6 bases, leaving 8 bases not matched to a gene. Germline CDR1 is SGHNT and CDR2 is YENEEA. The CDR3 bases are TGTGCCAGCAGCCCATCGGGGGAGGGGGATACGCAGTATTTT. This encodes CASSPSGEGDTQYF.

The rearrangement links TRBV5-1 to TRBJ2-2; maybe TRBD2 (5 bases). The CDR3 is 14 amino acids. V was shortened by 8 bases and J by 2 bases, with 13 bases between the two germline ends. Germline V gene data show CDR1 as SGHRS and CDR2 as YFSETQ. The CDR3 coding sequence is TGCGCCAGTAGAGGACGGGAAAACACCGGGGAGCTGTTTTTT. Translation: CASRGRENTGELFF.

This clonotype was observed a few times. CDR3 protein: CASSLLAGKQETQYF. The CDR3 DNA follows: TGTGCCAGCAGCTTGCTAGCGGGGAAACAAGAGACCCAGTACTTC. This chain links TRBV5-6 with TRBJ2-5; 9 nucleotides align to TRBD2. Germline V lookup: CDR1 SGHDT, CDR2 YYEEEE. The CDR3 runs 15 residues. V was clipped by 1 base and J by 2 bases; unmatched bases: 3.